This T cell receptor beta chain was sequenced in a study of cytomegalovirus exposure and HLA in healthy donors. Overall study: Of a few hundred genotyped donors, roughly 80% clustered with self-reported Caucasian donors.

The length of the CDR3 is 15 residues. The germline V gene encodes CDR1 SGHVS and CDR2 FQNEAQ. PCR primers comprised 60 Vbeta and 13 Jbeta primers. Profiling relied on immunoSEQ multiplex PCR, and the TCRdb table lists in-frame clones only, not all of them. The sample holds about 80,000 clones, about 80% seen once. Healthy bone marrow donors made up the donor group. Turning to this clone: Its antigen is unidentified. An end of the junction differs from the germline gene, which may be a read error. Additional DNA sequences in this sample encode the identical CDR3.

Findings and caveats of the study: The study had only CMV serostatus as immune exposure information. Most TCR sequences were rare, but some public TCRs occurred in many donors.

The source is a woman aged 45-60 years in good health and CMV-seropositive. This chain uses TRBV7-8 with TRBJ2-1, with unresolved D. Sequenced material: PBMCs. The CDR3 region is CASSFETYSYNEQFF. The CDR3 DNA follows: TGTGCCAGTAGCTTTGAAACTTACTCCTACAATGAGCAGTTCTTC.